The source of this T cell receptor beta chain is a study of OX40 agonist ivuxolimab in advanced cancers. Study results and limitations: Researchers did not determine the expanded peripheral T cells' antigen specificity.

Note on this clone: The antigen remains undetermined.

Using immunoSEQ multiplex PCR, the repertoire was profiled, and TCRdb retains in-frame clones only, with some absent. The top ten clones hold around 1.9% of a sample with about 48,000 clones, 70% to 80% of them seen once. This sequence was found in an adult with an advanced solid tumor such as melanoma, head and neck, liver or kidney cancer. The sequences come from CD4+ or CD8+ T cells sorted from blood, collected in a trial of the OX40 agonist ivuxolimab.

The CDR3 region is CASSEREGYEQYF. The DNA of the CDR3 is TGCGCCAGCAGCGAGCGCGAGGGGTACGAGCAGTACTTC. The rearrangement links TRBV5-1 to TRBJ2-5, with D perhaps being TRBD1 or TRBD2 (5 bases each). TRBJ2-7 explains the end of the DNA better; the J call may be wrong. Germline V gene data show CDR1 as SGHRS and CDR2 as YFSETQ. The CDR3 has 13 amino acids.